This T cell receptor (beta chain) originates from a study of Ad26.COV2.S vaccination and SARS-CoV-2 variants. For the study at large: The Ad26.COV2.S arm of the COV1001 trial was where the donor was placed. By the intramuscular route, Ad26.COV2.S was given once, or twice 56 days apart. Notes on the study in general: Comparability of non-spike TCR breadth was observed across vaccine and placebo recipients.

Sequencing used immunoSEQ multiplex PCR; TCRdb keeps in-frame clones, though not all of them. The sample has 360,000 or so clones, around 87% seen once. Germline assignment: CDR1 SEHNR and CDR2 FQNEAQ (reference sequence). V was trimmed by 7 bases and J by 0 bases, leaving 13 bases between them. The CDR3 has 14 amino acids. Treatment here: about 20 received Ad26.COV2.S at low or high dose, single or two shots; about 5 received placebo; per-sample allocation not given. Sampling was performed 63 days after the first vaccine or placebo injection. An 18-55-year-old adult in Boston served as donor. Comment on this clone: Its antigen is undetermined.

V is TRBV7-9 and J is TRBJ2-7; D gene ambiguous. The sample here was peripheral blood, taken in a trial of Ad26.COV2.S vaccine versus placebo. This clonotype originated in a person between 18 and 60 years old who received the Ad26.COV2.S COVID-19 vaccine or a placebo. CDR3 sequence (DNA): TGTGCCAGCACCCCTACAATTCTCTCCTACGAGCAGTACTTC. It is translated as CASTPTILSYEQYF.